This passage covers 7 T cell receptor beta chains from one sample sequenced in a study of cytomegalovirus exposure and HLA in healthy donors. This PCR relied on a set of 60 Vbeta primers and 13 Jbeta primers. The table came from immunoSEQ multiplex PCR; TCRdb's copy has only in-frame clones and leaves some out. This table holds about 120,000 clones. The sequencing input was PBMCs. The source is a middle-aged man in good health and CMV-seropositive.

V is TRBV19 and J is TRBJ1-5; a possible D gene is TRBD1 (6 bases). Germline values: CDR1 LNHDA, CDR2 SQIVND (reference sequence). The V end was cut by 3 bases, the J end by 7 bases, with 22 bases between. The CDR3 length is 17 residues. The CDR3: CASSIWTGGGAGQPQHF. The CDR3 coding sequence is TGTGCCAGTAGTATTTGGACCGGAGGGGGGGCGGGACAGCCCCAGCATTTT.

The V gene is TRBV28, the J gene TRBJ1-2, with TRBD1 identical over 7 bases. Trimming cost V 6 bases and J 5 bases; bases outside gene matches: 6. CDR1 MDHEN and CDR2 SYDVKM come from the germline V gene. The CDR3 has 13 residues. Written as DNA, the CDR3 is TGTGCCAGCAGCCCGACAGGGTATTATGGCTACACCTTC. It translates to CASSPTGYYGYTF.

The rearrangement links TRBV10-3 to TRBJ2-1, with 10 bases matching TRBD1. The junction had 5 bases not matched to a gene; V was cut back by 5 bases and J by 7 bases. The CDR3 is 14 amino acids. Germline assignment: CDR1 ENHRY and CDR2 SYGVKD. The CDR3 region has the DNA TGTGCCATCAGTCCCGGGACAGGGGAGAATGAGCAGTTCTTC. Amino acid sequence: CAISPGTGENEQFF.

The V gene is TRBV27, the J gene TRBJ1-5, with 10 bases lining up with TRBD1. The CDR3 loop spans 16 amino acids. Looked up from germline, CDR1 is MNHEY and CDR2 is SMNVEV (reference sequence). Trimming at V came to 5 bases and at J to 3 bases, leaving 7 bases not matched to a gene. In DNA form, the CDR3 reads TGTGCCAGCAGTCCGACAGGGGGCTTAATCAATCAGCCCCAGCATTTT. Its translation: CASSPTGGLINQPQHF.

This sequence joins TRBV27 and TRBJ2-2; 7 nucleotides agree with TRBD1. CDR3 length: 19 residues. V lost 5 bases and J lost 6; bases outside the gene matches: 21. CDR1 is MNHEY, CDR2 SMNVEV, per germline (reference sequence). The CDR3 DNA sequence: TGTGCCAGCAGTCCAACGATTCTACAGGGGATAGAACAGGCCGGGGAGCTGTTTTTT. Amino acids: CASSPTILQGIEQAGELFF.

The J gene is TRBJ2-2, the V gene TRBV7-6, with 10 bases identical to TRBD2. V gave up 0 bases and J gave up 6 bases; unmatched junction bases: 4. Germline CDR1 SGHVS, CDR2 FNYEAQ. This CDR3 has 16 amino acids. Written as DNA, the CDR3 is TGTGCCAGCAGCTTAGCCACTAGCGGGACCGCCGGGGAGCTGTTTTTT. This translates into CASSLATSGTAGELFF.

The rearrangement uses TRBV18 and TRBJ1-2; TRBD1 might be the D (6 bases). This CDR3 comprises 15 residues. V was clipped by 3 bases and J by 5 bases, with 16 bases between them. Per the germline V gene, CDR1 is KGHSH and CDR2 is LQKENI. The CDR3 sequence is CASSPGRGRPYGYTF. The CDR3 DNA sequence: TGTGCCAGCTCACCCGGGAGGGGGAGGCCATATGGCTACACCTTC.